The 26 T cell receptor beta chains given below trace back to one sample, sequenced in a study of beta chain features in type 1 diabetes. Whole-study findings and limits: Moderate but significant shortening of TCRB CDR3s was recorded in all four CD4+ subsets from Type 1 diabetes patients.

Investigators reverse transcribed all isolated RNA, so they sequenced expressed TCRB transcripts. Sequenced by immunoSEQ multiplex PCR; TCRdb stores in-frame clones only, minus some. This sample has 500,000 to 650,000 clones; 9.5% to 15% occur once, and the top ten carry approximately 0.11%. The antigens of these receptors remain unknown. Material for sequencing was naive CD4+ T cells from blood. These receptor sequences come from a young man with type 1 diabetes.

Notes on this clone: This CDR3 is also generated by other DNA sequences in the sample. This chain links TRBV5-1 with TRBJ1-5, with D maybe TRBD1 (5 bases). The CDR3 covers 15 residues. V lost 1 base to trimming and J lost 1 base, with 9 bases between them. Germline-derived CDR1 and CDR2 are SGHRS and YFSETQ. The CDR3 sequence: CASSLSPGSNQPQHF. The CDR3 DNA sequence: TGCGCCAGCAGCTTGAGTCCAGGGAGCAATCAGCCCCAGCATTTT.

The chain combines TRBV7-9 with TRBJ2-6, with D perhaps matching TRBD1 (6 bases). The CDR3 runs to 14 residues. V lost 8 bases and J 1 base, leaving 9 bases between the germline ends. The germline gives CDR1 SEHNR, CDR2 FQNEAQ (reference sequence). CDR3 nucleotide sequence: TGTGCCAGCGCAGGGACATCTGGGGCCAACGTCCTGACTTTC. Encoded protein: CASAGTSGANVLTF.

The chain uses TRBV6-6 and TRBJ1-2; no reliable D call. This CDR3 contains 14 residues. The germline V gene has CDR1 MNHNY and CDR2 SVGAGI (reference sequence). Trimming took 6 bases from V and 2 from J, leaving 13 bases between them. The CDR3 DNA sequence: TGTGCCAGCAGCCCCGGGTCACGGAACTATGGCTACACCTTC. The encoded protein is CASSPGSRNYGYTF.

A few counts support this clone. The chain is built from TRBV29-1 and TRBJ2-3; the D gene is possibly TRBD1 (6 bases). V lost 6 bases to trimming and J lost 5 bases, with 27 bases between them. Per germline, CDR1 SQVTM and CDR2 ANQGSEA. This CDR3 has 17 residues. The CDR3 region has the DNA TGCAGCGTGACTACTCAAGGGAGACAGGCGGCGAGAGATACGCAGTATTTT. Its translation is CSVTTQGRQAARDTQYF.

In its sample, this clone was seen a few times. This rearrangement joins TRBV7-9 to TRBJ1-6; 8 positions match TRBD1. Germline-derived CDR1 and CDR2 are SEHNR and FQNEAQ (reference sequence). Unmatched junction bases numbered 8, after V lost 3 bases and J lost 10 bases. The CDR3 contains 15 residues. CDR3 sequence (DNA): TGTGCCAGCAGCTTGCAGGCAGGGGGCGAGTCACCCCTCCACTTT. It translates to CASSLQAGGESPLHF.

In DNA, the CDR3 is TGTGCCAGCAGTGAAGCGGGTAATTTCGCTGGCTACACCTTC. It encodes CASSEAGNFAGYTF. The chain employs TRBV6-1 and TRBJ1-2; D is unresolved. CDR1 is MNHNS and CDR2 is SASEGT in the germline V gene. The CDR3 is made up of 14 amino acids. Trimming removed 0 bases at V and 7 bases at J, with 12 bases between.

This clone was observed a few times. The chain couples TRBV27 to TRBJ2-2; TRBD2 matches 13 bases. The CDR3 runs 18 residues. V shed 6 bases and J 0 bases; nucleotides not matched to a gene: 7. Germline values: CDR1 MNHEY, CDR2 SMNVEV (reference sequence). CDR3 nucleotides: TGTGCCAGCAGAGGACTAGCGGGGGTTCCCGCGAACACCGGGGAGCTGTTTTTT. This sequence encodes CASRGLAGVPANTGELFF.

Concerning this clone: One junction end disagrees with the germline gene, perhaps due to a read error. The chain couples TRBV7-6 to TRBJ1-6; D gene uncertain. The V gene's germline CDR1 is SGHVS and CDR2 FNYEAQ. The CDR3 has 15 amino acids. The CDR3 protein is CASSLDRVPGSPLHF. The CDR3 DNA reads TGTGCCAGCAGTTTAGACCGGGTACCGGGTTCACCCCTCCACTTT.

This clone has just a few counts. This chain connects TRBV5-4 to TRBJ2-2; 9 nucleotides match TRBD1. The CDR3 length is 16 residues. V shed 0 bases and J 2 bases; nucleotides not matched to a gene: 2. The germline CDR1 and CDR2 sequences are SGHNT and YYREEE (reference sequence). The CDR3: CASSLETGGNTGELFF. The CDR3 nucleotides are TGTGCCAGCAGCTTGGAGACAGGGGGAAACACCGGGGAGCTGTTTTTT.

In its sample, this clone was seen a few times. DNA of the CDR3: TGTGCCAGCAATTCCCCTCTGGACAGCGGCAATCAGCCCCAGCATTTT. Translated, it gives CASNSPLDSGNQPQHF. The chain is built from TRBV28 and TRBJ1-5; maybe TRBD1 (6 bases). Germline V gives CDR1 MDHEN, CDR2 SYDVKM. CDR3 length equals 16 residues. V was trimmed by 7 bases and J by 2 bases, leaving 18 bases between them.

This clone occurred a few times. This rearrangement joins TRBV9 to TRBJ1-2; D gene unclear. CDR1 and CDR2 (germline): SGDLS, YYNGEE. Trimming left V 2 bases short and J 8 bases short, with 16 bases between. The CDR3 consists of 14 residues. CDR3 DNA sequence: TGTGCCAGCAGCGTTATGGAGGGCGCGAGAGGCTACACCTTC. It is translated as CASSVMEGARGYTF.

The V and J genes are TRBV6-6 and TRBJ1-2; 9 bases map to TRBD1. The length of the CDR3 is 13 residues. V dropped 1 base and J dropped 6; count of bases not matched to a gene: 0. Germline assignment: CDR1 MNHNY and CDR2 SVGAGI (reference sequence). The CDR3 nucleotides are TGTGCCAGCAGTTACTGGACAGGGGATGGCTACACCTTC. Its protein is CASSYWTGDGYTF.

This clone was seen more than once but under ten times. The rearrangement links TRBV4-3 to TRBJ1-2; no clear D. Germline V CDR1 and CDR2: LGHNA, YSLEER. V was trimmed by 0 bases and J by 2 bases, leaving 10 bases between them. This CDR3 is 15 amino acids long. The CDR3 loop is CASSQDSQANYGYTF. Written as DNA, the CDR3 is TGCGCCAGCAGCCAAGACTCCCAAGCCAACTATGGCTACACCTTC.

This clone was seen only a few times. This chain joins TRBV4-3 and TRBJ2-7, with 8 bases aligning to TRBD1. This CDR3 has 14 residues. In germline, CDR1 is LGHNA, CDR2 YSLEER. With V trimmed by 2 bases and J by 6 bases, 6 bases remained unmatched. The CDR3 protein is CASSQLTGGGEQYF. DNA of the CDR3: TGCGCCAGCAGCCAACTAACAGGGGGTGGCGAGCAGTACTTC.

This chain links TRBV7-8 with TRBJ1-5; no definite D call. Germline values: CDR1 SGHVS, CDR2 FQNEAQ. The CDR3 covers 14 residues. The ends were cut back, 3 bases at V and 2 bases at J, with 8 bases in the middle. CDR3 nucleotides: TGTGCCAGCAGCTTGAGTCGGGGCAATCAGCCCCAGCATTTT. Its translation is CASSLSRGNQPQHF.

This chain joins TRBV7-2 and TRBJ2-2; D unresolved. Per the germline V gene, CDR1 is SGHTA and CDR2 is FQGNSA. This CDR3 region has 12 residues. V dropped 3 bases and J dropped 8 bases, with 7 bases sitting between them. CDR3 sequence reads: CASSFFRGELFF. For the CDR3, the DNA is TGTGCCAGCAGCTTCTTCAGGGGGGAGCTGTTTTTT. Based on the CDR3 plus reference TRBV7-2 and TRBJ2-2, the full variable domain is GAGVSQSPSNKVTEKGKDVELRCDPISGHTALYWYRQSLGQGLEFLIYFQGNSAPDKSGLPSDRFSAERTGGSVSTLTIQRTQQEDSAVYLCASSFFRGELFFGEGSRLTVL.

The rearrangement links TRBV10-3 to TRBJ2-1, with D possibly TRBD1 on 6 matching bases. The germline CDR1 and CDR2 sequences are ENHRY and SYGVKD. This CDR3 has 14 amino acids. Between the trimmed V and J ends, which lost 5 bases and 5 bases, there was a span of 13 bases. CDR3 amino acids: CAISSRTVNNEQFF. The CDR3 DNA is TGTGCCATCAGTTCCCGGACAGTGAACAATGAGCAGTTCTTC.

The table lists this clone with a few counts. The chain uses TRBV5-1 and TRBJ1-1, with TRBD1 identical over 10 bases. CDR3 length: 14 amino acids. The V gene end was trimmed by 3 bases and the J gene end by 6 bases; junction bases not matched to a gene: 5. The germline gives CDR1 SGHRS, CDR2 YFSETQ. The CDR3: CASSSGTGAPEAFF. The DNA for the CDR3 is TGCGCCAGCAGCTCCGGGACAGGGGCACCTGAAGCTTTCTTT.

The chain joins TRBV2 to TRBJ1-2, with a weak D call TRBD1 (6 bases). The CDR3 is made up of 14 amino acids. Trimming removed 6 bases at V and 2 bases at J, with 13 bases between. Germline CDR1 is SNHLY and CDR2 is FYNNEI. CDR3 region: CASRAGQRNYGYTF. The CDR3 bases are TGTGCCAGCAGGGCCGGACAGCGGAACTATGGCTACACCTTC.

This clone was observed a few times. The genes are TRBV6-5 and TRBJ2-1, with TRBD2 matching 9 bases. This CDR3 region has 15 residues. V lost 6 bases to trimming and J lost 9 bases; unmatched junction nucleotides: 12. The germline gives CDR1 MNHEY, CDR2 SVGAGI. CDR3 nucleotide sequence: TGTGCCAGCAGGGATGTAGCGGGAGCACGGGGTGAGCAGTTCTTC. Translation gives CASRDVAGARGEQFF.

CDR3 in DNA: TGTGCCAGCAGCTCCTGGGGGATAGCGGGGGCCAGCACAGATACGCAGTATTTT. Protein sequence: CASSSWGIAGASTDTQYF. This rearrangement joins TRBV7-9 to TRBJ2-3; TRBD2 aligns across 9 bases. Trimming cost V 4 bases and J 0 bases; bases outside gene matches: 11. Germline V CDR1 and CDR2: SEHNR, FQNEAQ (reference sequence). The CDR3 extends over 18 amino acids.

The chain carries TRBV2 and TRBJ2-3; no reliable D call. Germline CDR1 reads SNHLY; CDR2 reads FYNNEI. V gave up 4 bases and J gave up 5 bases, with 13 bases separating them. The CDR3 runs to 14 residues. The CDR3: CASSGAPAIDTQYF. The CDR3 region has the DNA TGTGCCAGCAGTGGGGCTCCCGCTATAGATACGCAGTATTTT.

DNA of the CDR3: TGTGCCAGCAGCCGGGGCGCGGGCACCGGGGAGCTGTTTTTT. Its protein is CASSRGAGTGELFF. This chain uses TRBV7-9 with TRBJ2-2, with D perhaps given as TRBD1 or TRBD2 (5 bases each). Germline V CDR1 and CDR2: SEHNR, FQNEAQ (reference sequence). V was clipped by 5 bases and J by 4 bases, with 11 bases between them. The CDR3 contains 14 residues.

The V and J genes are TRBV7-3 and TRBJ2-5; 7 positions match TRBD1. Per germline, CDR1 SGHTA and CDR2 FQGTGA. The CDR3 is 15 residues long. The J segment lost 4 bases and the V segment lost 4 bases, leaving 9 bases of the junction unmatched. The CDR3 sequence is CASSSRTGLGETQYF. DNA for the CDR3: TGTGCCAGCAGCTCGAGGACAGGTTTAGGAGAGACCCAGTACTTC.

This clone was counted between two and nine times. This chain uses TRBV5-1 with TRBJ2-1, with 9 bases lining up with TRBD2. J gave up 4 bases and V 0 bases, and 5 bases lay outside the gene matches. Germline-derived CDR1 and CDR2 are SGHRS and YFSETQ. CDR3 size: 16 residues. CDR3 in amino acids: CASSLGSGGPYNEQFF. For the CDR3, the DNA is TGCGCCAGCAGCTTGGGTAGCGGGGGCCCTTACAATGAGCAGTTCTTC.

This chain uses TRBV7-9 with TRBJ2-1, with D possibly being TRBD1 (6 bases). The CDR3 length is 15 residues. The V gene's germline CDR1 is SEHNR and CDR2 FQNEAQ (reference sequence). The V and J ends lost 4 bases and 3 bases respectively, with 13 bases between them. CDR3 DNA: TGTGCCAGCAGCTCGAGAGGGGGAAACTACAATGAGCAGTTCTTC. It is translated as CASSSRGGNYNEQFF.